This T cell receptor beta chain was recorded in a study of blood T cell repertoires in COVID-19. Study as a whole: The study drew acute and convalescent COVID-19 samples from the United States, Italy and Spain.

Per germline, CDR1 GTSNPN and CDR2 SVGIG (reference sequence). V lost 4 bases and J 5 bases, leaving 17 bases between the germline ends. The length of the CDR3 is 14 residues. Only in-frame clones appear in the TCRdb table, and some are missing; sequencing was by immunoSEQ multiplex PCR. The sample gives approximately 220,000 clones, 85% to 90% of which show up once; 3% is in the top ten. The rearrangement links TRBV30 to TRBJ1-2; unclear D gene. Sequences were obtained from peripheral blood. This TCR derives from a man aged 60 to 69 with acute or convalescent COVID-19. CDR3 nucleotides: TGTGCCTGGACCCCCCTAAGGCGGGAATATGGCTACACCTTC. Amino acids: CAWTPLRREYGYTF.